The 8 T cell receptor beta chains presented below share a single source sample, sequenced in a study of T cells in Graves' hyperthyroidism and ophthalmopathy (dated by TCRdb to about 2019). Receptor libraries were prepared by multiplex PCR. The sequencer was an Illumina HiSeq 2000. The TCR beta CDR3 regions were amplified from RNA transcripts. The TCR CDR3 was subjected to a first round of RT-PCR using the HTBI primer set and the Qiagen OneStep RT-PCR kit. TCRdb applied fastp at Q25 and MiXCR to the public reads, then kept only in-frame beta chains. Every distinct CDR3 protein forms one entry, paired with its most common genes and DNA. The table for this sample lists about 700,000 distinct CDR3 sequences; 11% to 15% of them were counted only once. Roughly a tenth of the sample belongs to the ten largest clones. Sequenced sample: blood. Source of these receptors: a woman aged 18-29 years with Graves' hyperthyroidism.

The chain links TRBV28 to TRBJ2-3; a possible D gene is TRBD2 (6 bases). V was cut by 8 bases and J by 0 bases, with 12 bases left in between. Germline values: CDR1 MDHEN, CDR2 SYDVKM. CDR3 length: 14 amino acids. The CDR3 DNA reads as TGTGCCAGCGGGTCCGCGGGGAGCACAGATACGCAGTATTTT. Residues: CASGSAGSTDTQYF. Using reference TRBV28 and TRBJ2-3 for the parts outside the CDR3, the full variable domain is DVKVTQSSRYLVKRTGEKVFLECVQDMDHENMFWYRQDPGLGLRLIYFSYDVKMKEKGDIPEGYSVSREKKERFSLILESASTNQTSMYLCASGSAGSTDTQYFGPGTRLTVL.

The V and J genes are TRBV24-1 and TRBJ2-3, with D tentatively TRBD2 (5 bases). CDR3 length equals 17 residues. The V end lost 5 bases, the J end lost 2 bases, and 19 bases lay between the germline ends. Germline V gives CDR1 KGHDR, CDR2 SFDVKD. The CDR3 coding sequence is TGTGCCACCAGTGCCTTAGAGGGCCAGGAGGACACAGATACGCAGTATTTT. This translates into CATSALEGQEDTDTQYF.

This clonotype was picked up one time. The V and J genes are TRBV7-2 and TRBJ2-7; 7 positions agree with TRBD2. Germline-derived CDR1 and CDR2 are SGHTA and FQGNSA. Trimming at V came to 5 bases and at J to 7 bases, leaving 14 bases not matched to a gene. The CDR3 is made up of 15 amino acids. The CDR3 DNA reads as TGTGCCAGCAGCCCCCCCCGGGGAGGGCCAAGTGAGCAGTACTTC. It yields the protein CASSPPRGGPSEQYF.

This clonotype was detected many times. This chain uses TRBV12-3 or TRBV12-4 with TRBJ2-1; perhaps TRBD1 as D (6 bases). The CDR3 is 13 amino acids. Trimming pared 4 bases from V and 10 bases from J, leaving 14 bases between. In DNA, the CDR3 is TGTGCCAGCAGTTCCGGGACAATTCAGGAGCAGTTCTTC. Its translation: CASSSGTIQEQFF.

V gene TRBV7-9 combines with J gene TRBJ2-1, with 11 bases matching TRBD2. The J segment lost 3 bases and the V segment lost 2 bases, leaving 6 bases of the junction unmatched. From germline, CDR1 is SEHNR and CDR2 FQNEAQ (reference sequence). The CDR3 totals 17 residues. The CDR3 loop is CASSLTVTSGIYNEQFF. CDR3 DNA sequence: TGTGCCAGCAGCTTAACGGTGACTAGCGGGATCTACAATGAGCAGTTCTTC.

This clonotype was counted at least ten times. J is TRBJ2-3 and V is TRBV28; D gene ambiguous. Germline V gives CDR1 MDHEN, CDR2 SYDVKM. CDR3 length equals 13 residues. Trimming removed 4 bases from V and 5 bases from J, with 10 bases in between. DNA for the CDR3: TGTGCCAGCAGTTCCCTCGAGGTAGATACGCAGTATTTT. Translating gives CASSSLEVDTQYF.

This clonotype has at least ten counts. The rearrangement uses TRBV12-3 or TRBV12-4 and TRBJ2-7; 10 bases line up with TRBD2. The length of the CDR3 is 15 residues. J was trimmed by 4 bases and V by 5 bases; bases with no gene match: 8. The CDR3 DNA reads TGTGCCAGCAGTCCATCTAGCGGGAGACCTTACGAGCAGTACTTC. Translated: CASSPSSGRPYEQYF.

This clonotype was observed a few times. This chain connects TRBV19 to TRBJ2-1; TRBD2 agrees at 9 bases. J was trimmed by 6 bases and V by 3 bases; bases with no gene match: 12. Germline lookup yields CDR1 LNHDA and CDR2 SQIVND (reference sequence). CDR3 length: 17 amino acids. The chain's CDR3 is CASSMEFSGREFNEQFF. CDR3 DNA sequence: TGTGCCAGTAGTATGGAGTTTAGCGGGAGAGAATTCAATGAGCAGTTCTTC.